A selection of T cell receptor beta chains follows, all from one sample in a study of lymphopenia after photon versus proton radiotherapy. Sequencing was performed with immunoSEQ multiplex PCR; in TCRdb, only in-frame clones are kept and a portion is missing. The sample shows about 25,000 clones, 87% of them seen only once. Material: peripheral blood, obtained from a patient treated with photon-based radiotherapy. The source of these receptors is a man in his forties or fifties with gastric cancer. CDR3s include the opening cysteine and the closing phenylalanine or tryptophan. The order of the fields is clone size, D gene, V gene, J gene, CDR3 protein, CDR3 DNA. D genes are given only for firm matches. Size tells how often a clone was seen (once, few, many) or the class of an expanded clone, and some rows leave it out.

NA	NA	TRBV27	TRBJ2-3	CASSPRGGRTDTQYF	TGTGCCAGCAGTCCGAGGGGGGGGCGCACAGATACGCAGTATTTT
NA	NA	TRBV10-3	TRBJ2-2	CAISDGVGATGELFF	TGTGCCATCAGTGACGGTGTCGGGGCAACCGGGGAGCTGTTTTTT
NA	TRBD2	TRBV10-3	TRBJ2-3	CASRPQRGADTQYF	TGTGCCTCTCGACCCCAGCGGGGGGCAGATACGCAGTATTTT
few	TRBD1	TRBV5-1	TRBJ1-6	CASSGAGTDSSPLHF	TGCGCCAGCAGCGGCGCCGGGACAGATTCTTCACCCCTCCACTTT
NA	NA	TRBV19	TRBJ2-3	CASSIWGQDTQYF	TGTGCCAGTAGTATATGGGGTCAAGATACGCAGTATTTT
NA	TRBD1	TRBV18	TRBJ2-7	CASSPGQGRYEQYF	TGTGCCAGCTCCCCGGGACAGGGACGATACGAGCAGTACTTC
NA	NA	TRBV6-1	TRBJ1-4	CASSELWGSNEKLFF	TGTGCCAGCAGTGAACTCTGGGGGTCTAATGAAAAACTGTTTTTT
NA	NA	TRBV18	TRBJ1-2	CASSPPDSYGYTF	TGTGCCAGCTCACCACCGGACAGTTATGGCTACACCTTC
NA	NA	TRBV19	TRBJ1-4	CASNIATNEKLFF	TGTGCCAGTAACATTGCAACTAATGAAAAACTGTTTTTT
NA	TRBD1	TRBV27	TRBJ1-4	CASSLFAGTELFF	TGTGCCAGCAGTTTATTTGCCGGGACAGAACTGTTTTTT
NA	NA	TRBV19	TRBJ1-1	CASSIRGGQAFF	TGTGCCAGTAGTATCAGGGGAGGCCAAGCTTTCTTT
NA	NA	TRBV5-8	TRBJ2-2	CASSLGQHNTGELFF	TGTGCCAGCAGCTTGGGACAGCACAACACCGGGGAGCTGTTTTTT
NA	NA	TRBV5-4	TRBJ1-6	CASSQDSGSPLHF	TGTGCCAGCAGCCAAGATTCGGGTTCACCCCTCCACTTT
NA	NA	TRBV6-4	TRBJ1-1	CASSDDRDTEAFF	TGTGCCAGCAGTGACGACAGAGACACTGAAGCTTTCTTT
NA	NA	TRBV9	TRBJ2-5	CASSSQETQYF	TGTGCCAGCAGCTCACAAGAGACCCAGTACTTC